What follows are 21 T cell receptor beta chains derived from one specimen sequenced in a study of T cells in Graves' hyperthyroidism and ophthalmopathy (dated by TCRdb to about 2019). Libraries were built with multiplex PCR. Sequencing took place on an Illumina HiSeq 2000. TCR beta CDR3 regions were amplified from RNA transcripts. The first round of RT-PCR for the TCR CDR3 was performed with the HTBI primer set and the Qiagen OneStep RT-PCR kit. The raw public data were reprocessed by TCRdb itself: fastp quality trimming at Q25, MiXCR clonotype calling, in-frame beta chains only. Entries are consolidated by CDR3 protein sequence, retaining the most common genes and DNA. This sample comprises hundreds of thousands of distinct CDR3 sequences, approximately 15% of them detected only once. Together, the top ten hold approximately 13% of the sample. Sequenced sample: blood. Every receptor here comes from a woman aged 45-65 years with Graves' ophthalmopathy.

This clonotype has at least ten counts. This chain links TRBV6-1 with TRBJ2-1; no firm D call. The V and J ends lost 4 bases and 0 bases respectively, with 10 bases between them. Germline values: CDR1 MNHNS, CDR2 SASEGT. The CDR3 loop spans 15 amino acids. Here the CDR3 reads CASSGLSSSYNEQFF. CDR3 DNA: TGTGCCAGCAGTGGACTGTCCAGCTCCTACAATGAGCAGTTCTTC.

The gene calls are TRBV24-1 and TRBJ2-1; no clear D gene. Germline V gene data show CDR1 as KGHDR and CDR2 as SFDVKD. The CDR3 loop spans 17 amino acids. Trimming removed 4 bases from V and 0 bases from J, with 15 bases in between. CDR3 sequence (DNA): TGTGCCACCAGTGACCGTGTAGTAGGTTCCTCCTACAATGAGCAGTTCTTC. It specifies CATSDRVVGSSYNEQFF.

Many counts were recorded for this clonotype. The V and J genes are TRBV2 and TRBJ2-7, with 7 bases lining up with TRBD1. J was trimmed by 2 bases and V by 6 bases; bases with no gene match: 4. The CDR3 contains 13 residues. Germline values: CDR1 SNHLY, CDR2 FYNNEI. The CDR3 loop is CASRKTGTYEQYF. DNA of the CDR3: TGTGCCAGCAGGAAGACAGGGACCTACGAGCAGTACTTC.

This clonotype was counted between two and nine times. This chain links TRBV12-3 or TRBV12-4 with TRBJ2-1, with a tentative D call TRBD1 (5 bases). The CDR3 extends over 10 amino acids. The CDR3 is CSSGNNEQFF. The CDR3 DNA follows: TGTTCCTCAGGGAATAATGAGCAGTTCTTC.

This clonotype was observed many times. The chain couples TRBV24-1 to TRBJ2-3; D is possibly TRBD2 (6 bases). The CDR3 totals 17 residues. Germline loops: CDR1 KGHDR, CDR2 SFDVKD. V was trimmed by 0 bases and J by 2 bases, leaving 14 bases between them. Here the CDR3 reads CATSDLGGTAVTDTQYF. Written as DNA, the CDR3 is TGTGCCACCAGTGATTTGGGGGGGACCGCGGTCACAGATACGCAGTATTTT.

In regard to this clonotype: A clone one base away is much larger, so this may be a read error. The V and J genes are TRBV5-1 and TRBJ1-2; 7 positions match TRBD1. Germline values: CDR1 SGHRS, CDR2 YFSETQ. CDR3 length: 14 residues. CDR3: CANSLAGTAYGYTF. CDR3 sequence (DNA): TGCGCCAACAGCTTGGCGGGGACAGCTTATGGCTACACCTTC.

There are a few counts of this clonotype. The J gene is TRBJ1-5, the V gene TRBV4-3; the D gene is possibly TRBD1 (5 bases). The CDR3 totals 15 residues. The V end was cut by 0 bases, the J end by 3 bases, with 9 bases between. Germline V lookup: CDR1 LGHNA, CDR2 YSLEER. CDR3 sequence (DNA): TGCGCCAGCAGCCAAGACCGGGACCTCAATCAGCCCCAGCATTTT. This translates into CASSQDRDLNQPQHF.

The V call is TRBV19, the J call TRBJ2-3; 7 bases are a match to TRBD2. Germline V gene sequence: CDR1 LNHDA, CDR2 SQIVND (reference sequence). CDR3 length: 14 amino acids. V dropped 8 bases and J dropped 2; count of bases not matched to a gene: 7. CDR3 amino acids: CASSASGPTDTQYF. For the CDR3, the DNA is TGTGCCAGTTCGGCTAGCGGACCCACAGATACGCAGTATTTT.

This chain connects TRBV7-2 to TRBJ2-7; D is possibly TRBD1 (5 bases). Trimming shortened V by 6 bases and J by 2 bases, and 17 bases separated the two germline ends. CDR1 is SGHTA and CDR2 is FQGNSA in the germline V gene. This CDR3 has 15 residues. CDR3 loop: CASSFDLGHAYEQYF. The CDR3 nucleotides are TGTGCCAGCAGTTTTGACCTTGGACATGCCTACGAGCAGTACTTC.

The V call is TRBV10-3, the J call TRBJ2-3; 10 bases agree with TRBD2. V dropped 7 bases and J dropped 3; count of bases not matched to a gene: 7. The CDR3 spans 15 residues. The germline V gene has CDR1 ENHRY and CDR2 SYGVKD. The chain's CDR3 is CAIKGSGRFTDTQYF. The CDR3 DNA follows: TGTGCCATCAAAGGTAGCGGGAGGTTTACAGATACGCAGTATTTT.

Comment on this clonotype: This may be a read error, as it is one base from a much larger clone. The J gene is TRBJ2-3, the V gene TRBV27; 7 positions match TRBD1. V dropped 5 bases and J dropped 5; count of bases not matched to a gene: 13. The CDR3 loop spans 16 amino acids. In germline, CDR1 is MNHEY, CDR2 SMNVEV (reference sequence). The CDR3 here is CASSDRSQGKQDTQYF. CDR3 nucleotides: TGTGCCAGCAGTGATAGATCACAGGGGAAACAAGATACGCAGTATTTT.

The table lists this clonotype with many counts. DNA for the CDR3: TGTGCCAGCGCCGGGACAGGGGGCAATCAGCCCCAGCATTTT. It specifies CASAGTGGNQPQHF. The chain is built from TRBV6-2 or TRBV6-3 and TRBJ1-5; 10 bases agree with TRBD1. From germline, CDR1 is MNHEY and CDR2 SVGEGT. V lost 8 bases, J lost 2 bases, and 3 bases stayed unmatched. The CDR3 covers 14 residues.

This clonotype was detected a few times. The chain couples TRBV29-1 to TRBJ2-7; D remains ambiguous. The V gene lost 2 bases and the J gene lost 5 bases, with 13 bases spanning the gap. Germline V lookup: CDR1 SQVTM, CDR2 ANQGSEA. The CDR3 extends over 13 amino acids. The CDR3 spells CSVETGPRDEQYF. The DNA of the CDR3 is TGCAGCGTTGAAACCGGGCCACGGGACGAGCAGTACTTC.

This clonotype was seen many times. The gene calls are TRBV7-2 and TRBJ1-1; 11 bases are a match to TRBD1. After removal of 3 bases from V and 6 bases from J, the junction contained 3 bases not matched to a gene. The CDR3 is made up of 14 amino acids. Germline V lookup: CDR1 SGHTA, CDR2 FQGNSA. CDR3 loop: CASSFLDRGPEAFF. In DNA, the CDR3 is TGTGCCAGCAGCTTTTTGGACAGGGGGCCTGAAGCTTTCTTT.

In this sample, this clonotype turned up many times. V is TRBV29-1 and J is TRBJ2-1; 9 nucleotides match TRBD2. With 4 bases clipped from V and 6 bases from J, the junction kept 7 bases outside the gene matches. This CDR3 has 14 residues. CDR1 is SQVTM and CDR2 is ANQGSEA in the germline V gene. CDR3 region: CSVGGGRGSNEQFF. The CDR3 DNA follows: TGCAGCGTTGGGGGCGGGAGGGGAAGCAATGAGCAGTTCTTC.

This clonotype was recorded a few times. With a much larger clone just one base away, this may be a read error. The rearrangement joins TRBV11-2 to TRBJ2-2; 7 positions match TRBD2. V lost 4 bases, J lost 4 bases, and 3 bases stayed unmatched. The CDR3 sequence is 14 residues long. CDR1 is SGHAT and CDR2 is FQNNGV in the germline V gene. CDR3: CASSSGGSTGELFF. DNA of the CDR3: TGTGCCAGCAGCTCCGGGGGGAGCACCGGGGAGCTGTTTTTT.

This clonotype was found a few times. The V and J genes are TRBV9 and TRBJ2-2; D unresolved. The CDR3 runs 14 residues. Germline V gives CDR1 SGDLS, CDR2 YYNGEE. Trimming stripped 0 bases from V and 6 bases from J, with 9 bases between. The CDR3 coding sequence is TGTGCCAGCAGCGTAGGGTCCTCCCCCGGGGAGCTGTTTTTT. Protein: CASSVGSSPGELFF.

The sample holds many counts of this clonotype. This rearrangement joins TRBV7-9 to TRBJ1-1, with a possible D match to TRBD1 (5 bases). The V end lost 4 bases, the J end lost 12 bases, and 21 bases lay between the germline ends. The CDR3 is 14 amino acids. Germline assignment: CDR1 SEHNR and CDR2 FQNEAQ (reference sequence). This CDR3 is CASSSAGPGYQSFF. The CDR3, as DNA: TGTGCCAGCAGCTCCGCAGGGCCCGGGTATCAGTCTTTCTTT.

This clonotype was recorded at least ten times. The chain uses TRBV9 and TRBJ2-3; D not resolved. CDR3 length: 13 residues. The germline V and J ends were trimmed by 0 bases and 2 bases, with 4 bases remaining between them. Germline assignment: CDR1 SGDLS and CDR2 YYNGEE. The CDR3 DNA is TGTGCCAGCAGCGTAGTCCTCACAGATACGCAGTATTTT. Amino acids: CASSVVLTDTQYF.

The chain has TRBV6-2 or TRBV6-3 and TRBJ2-3; 12 nucleotides match TRBD2. Germline V CDR1 and CDR2: MNHEY, SVGEGT. V trimming: 6 bases; J trimming: 5 bases; junction bases outside the gene matches: 15. The CDR3 is made up of 18 amino acids. The CDR3 sequence: CASRNPSAGTSGRDTQYF. The CDR3 DNA sequence: TGTGCCAGCAGAAACCCCTCAGCCGGGACTAGCGGGCGAGATACGCAGTATTTT.

The chain carries TRBV20-1 and TRBJ1-5, with 8 bases that match TRBD1. This CDR3 has 13 amino acids. J gave up 4 bases and V 6 bases, and 5 bases lay outside the gene matches. The germline gives CDR1 DFQATT, CDR2 SNEGSKA (reference sequence). The CDR3 region has the DNA TGCAGTGCGAAGACAGGGGCGAATCAGCCCCAGCATTTT. Translated: CSAKTGANQPQHF.